This passage covers 29 T cell receptor beta chains from one sample sequenced in a study of T cells in women clearing cervical HPV infection. Profiled with immunoSEQ multiplex PCR; TCRdb holds only in-frame clones, not every one. The sample has roughly 29,000 clones; the top ten hold about 3%. Material: blood buffy coat. The receptors were gathered from a woman aged 18 to 69 with a cervical HPV16 infection that either progressed to CIN3+ or cleared (not recorded which).

Comment on this clone: The read terminates 3 residues ahead of where the CDR3 ends, so the germline J gene completes it. J is TRBJ1-6 and V is TRBV2; tentative D call: TRBD1 (6 bases). Trimming removed 7 bases from V and 0 bases from J, with 10 bases in between. The CDR3 contains 15 residues. Looked up from germline, CDR1 is SNHLY and CDR2 is FYNNEI. Partial CDR3 DNA: TGTGCCAGCAAGGGGGGGAGCTCCTATAATTCACCC. Residues: CASKGGSSYNSP. The complete CDR3 reads CASKGGSSYNSPLHF.

Of note for this clone: Coverage ceases 3 residues before the CDR3 finishes, and the germline J gene fills in the end. V is TRBV7-9 and J is TRBJ1-2; D remains unclear. Trimming left V 5 bases short and J 4 bases short, with 8 bases between. The CDR3 contains 12 residues. Germline V CDR1 and CDR2: SEHNR, FQNEAQ (reference sequence). The CDR3 loop is CASSPEPYGYTF. CDR3 DNA, as far as it was read: TGTGCCAGCAGCCCAGAACCCTATGGC.

On this clone: The read halts 3 residues ahead of the CDR3 end, with the missing end drawn from the germline J gene. V usage is TRBV18 and J usage is TRBJ2-4, with TRBD2 matching over 7 bases. Per germline, CDR1 KGHSH and CDR2 LQKENI. CDR3 size: 18 residues. The CDR3 sequence is CASSALATDGGKRYGQYF. Partial CDR3 DNA: TGTGCCAGCTCCGCATTAGCTACCGACGGGGGGAAACGGTATGGT.

A word on this clone: The read terminates 3 residues ahead of where the CDR3 ends, so the germline J gene completes it. V usage is TRBV10-3 and J usage is TRBJ2-1; 11 bases fit TRBD2. In germline, CDR1 is ENHRY, CDR2 SYGVKD. This CDR3 has 14 residues. Unmatched junction bases numbered 8, after V lost 10 bases and J lost 6 bases. The sequenced CDR3 bases are TGTGCCACCGGAACTAGCGGGAGCGTCAATGAG. It yields the protein CATGTSGSVNE. The whole CDR3 is CATGTSGSVNEQFF.

Concerning this clone itself: Read coverage stops 3 residues before the CDR3 terminus; the germline J gene supplies the remainder. The chain couples TRBV6-1 to TRBJ2-3; either TRBD1 or TRBD2 may fit D (5 bases each). From germline, CDR1 is MNHNS and CDR2 SASEGT. V gave up 5 bases and J gave up 2 bases, with 14 bases separating them. This CDR3 contains 15 residues. The CDR3 loop is CASSQEGRYTDTQYF. CDR3 DNA (partial): TGTGCCAGCAGTCAAGAGGGGAGATACACAGATACG.

With regard to this clone: The observed sequence ends 3 residues before the CDR3 terminus, with the missing tail filled in from the germline J gene. This chain uses TRBV24-1 with TRBJ2-7, with 12 bases matching TRBD1. Per the germline V gene, CDR1 is KGHDR and CDR2 is SFDVKD. V trimming: 8 bases; J trimming: 0 bases; junction bases outside the gene matches: 13. The CDR3 loop spans 18 amino acids. CDR3 in amino acids: CATTAGTGGWFVSYEQYF. Partial CDR3 DNA: TGTGCCACCACCGCCGGGACAGGGGGCTGGTTTGTCTCCTACGAG.

The covered CDR3 bases are TGTGCCAGCAGTGAAAAGACAGAAGACGATGAG. Encoded protein: CASSEKTEDDE. The whole CDR3 sequence is CASSEKTEDDEQFF. The chain is built from TRBV6-1 and TRBJ2-1, with D maybe TRBD1 (5 bases). The DNA ends 3 residues before the CDR3 does, and the rest of the CDR3 is filled in from the germline J gene. The V and J ends lost 2 bases and 8 bases respectively, with 13 bases between them. CDR3 size: 14 residues. Germline CDR1 reads MNHNS; CDR2 reads SASEGT.

In regard to this clone: The read stops 3 residues short of the end of the CDR3; the missing end is completed from the germline J gene. J is TRBJ2-4 and V is TRBV5-1; TRBD2 matches 10 bases. Losses at the gene ends were 4 bases for V and 0 bases for J; bases not matched to a gene: 7. Germline CDR1 is SGHRS and CDR2 is YFSETQ. This CDR3 spans 17 amino acids. CDR3 residues: CASSAGLAEGAKNIQYF. Partial CDR3 DNA: TGCGCCAGCAGCGCCGGACTAGCGGAGGGAGCCAAAAACATT.

With respect to this clone: The read is 3 residues too short to cover the CDR3 end, so that end is filled in from the germline J gene. The chain combines TRBV11-2 with TRBJ2-7, with TRBD2 matching over 7 bases. CDR3 size: 13 residues. With 10 bases clipped from V and 0 bases from J, the junction kept 6 bases outside the gene matches. Germline V gene data show CDR1 as SGHAT and CDR2 as FQNNGV. CDR3 DNA (partial): TGTGCCACCGGGGGGACCCGCTCCTACGAG. It codes for CATGGTRSYE. The full CDR3 reads CATGGTRSYEQYF.

The CDR3 here is CASSEFSGRDNEQFF. Incomplete CDR3 DNA: TGTGCCAGCAGTGAATTTAGCGGGAGGGACAATGAG. This chain connects TRBV2 to TRBJ2-1; TRBD2 aligns across 11 bases. The read terminates 3 residues ahead of where the CDR3 ends, so the germline J gene completes it. CDR3 length equals 15 residues. CDR1 and CDR2 from the germline V gene are SNHLY and FYNNEI. V shed 2 bases and J 5 bases; nucleotides not matched to a gene: 2. Combining the CDR3 with reference TRBV2 and TRBJ2-1 gives the whole variable domain EPEVTQTPSHQVTQMGQEVILRCVPISNHLYFYWYRQILGQKVEFLVSFYNNEISEKSEIFDDQFSVERPDGSNFTLKIRSTKLEDSAMYFCASSEFSGRDNEQFFGPGTRLTVL.

A remark on this clone: Sequencing ends 3 residues short of the CDR3 end; the germline J gene provides the rest. The rearrangement joins TRBV5-1 to TRBJ2-5; 10 bases agree with TRBD1. Trimming cost V 3 bases and J 4 bases; bases outside gene matches: 3. CDR1 and CDR2 (germline): SGHRS, YFSETQ. CDR3 length equals 14 residues. CDR3 DNA, as far as it was read: TGCGCCAGCAGCTCCGGGACAGGGGTAGAGACC. Translated: CASSSGTGVET. The complete CDR3 protein is CASSSGTGVETQYF.

As regards this clone: The read terminates 3 residues ahead of where the CDR3 ends, so the germline J gene completes it. V usage is TRBV29-1 and J usage is TRBJ1-2; no firm D call. This CDR3 has 11 amino acids. Germline-derived CDR1 and CDR2 are SQVTM and ANQGSEA. This CDR3 is CSVERVGGYTF. The CDR3 bases that were read are TGCAGCGTTGAAAGGGTTGGCGGC.

On this clone: The read ends 3 residues before the CDR3 terminus; that terminus is restored from the germline J gene. V usage is TRBV30 and J usage is TRBJ2-1; D is uncertain. Per the germline V gene, CDR1 is GTSNPN and CDR2 is SVGIG (reference sequence). V shed 2 bases and J shed 7 bases, with 6 bases lying between them. CDR3 length: 11 residues. CDR3 loop: CAWSYYNEQFF. The CDR3 bases that were read are TGTGCCTGGAGTTATTATAATGAG. Using reference TRBV30 and TRBJ2-1 for the parts outside the CDR3, the full variable domain is SQTIHQWPATLVQPVGSPLSLECTVEGTSNPNLYWYRQAAGRGLQLLFYSVGIGQISSEVPQNLSASRPQDRQFILSSKKLLLSDSGFYLCAWSYYNEQFFGPGTRLTVL.

Comment on this clone: The read terminates 3 residues ahead of where the CDR3 ends, so the germline J gene completes it. The chain joins TRBV20-1 to TRBJ2-5; D remains ambiguous. The CDR3 totals 14 residues. V was clipped by 2 bases and J by 2 bases, with 12 bases between them. Germline CDR1 and CDR2: DFQATT and SNEGSKA (reference sequence). The covered CDR3 bases are TGCAGTGCTAGACCGCCGGGTCCACAAGAGACC. Amino acid sequence: CSARPPGPQET. The whole CDR3 reads CSARPPGPQETQYF.

As concerns this clone: The sequence runs out 3 residues before the end of the CDR3; the remainder is reconstructed from the germline J gene. This CDR3 is also generated by other DNA sequences in the sample. The chain joins TRBV20-1 to TRBJ1-4; TRBD1 agrees at 9 bases. CDR3 length: 14 amino acids. CDR1 is DFQATT, CDR2 SNEGSKA, per germline (reference sequence). Trimming took 3 bases from V and 5 from J; bases not matched to a gene: 4. Partial CDR3 DNA: TGCAGTGCTAGCCCCGGGACAGGGAATGAAAAA. Amino acid sequence: CSASPGTGNEK. The CDR3 in full is CSASPGTGNEKLFF.

Regarding this clone: The read falls 3 residues short of the CDR3 end, and the missing part is taken from the germline J gene. The V and J genes are TRBV5-6 and TRBJ2-7, with a tentative D call TRBD2 (6 bases). The germline V gene has CDR1 SGHDT and CDR2 YYEEEE. The CDR3 is made up of 15 amino acids. V was trimmed by 3 bases and J by 3 bases, leaving 16 bases between them. The CDR3 is CASSSDGTPNYEQYF. CDR3 DNA, as far as it was read: TGTGCCAGCAGCTCCGACGGGACTCCCAACTACGAG.

To note about this clone: The CDR3 end lies 3 residues beyond the end of the read and is filled in from the germline J gene. V is TRBV20-1 and J is TRBJ1-1; 8 bases fit TRBD1. The CDR3 length is 12 residues. With 5 bases clipped from V and 1 base from J, the junction kept 0 bases outside the gene matches. Germline-derived CDR1 and CDR2 are DFQATT and SNEGSKA (reference sequence). The CDR3 DNA, read in part, is TGCAGTGCTGGGACAGGGAACACTGAA. Encoded protein: CSAGTGNTE. The CDR3 in full is CSAGTGNTEAFF.

Points on this clone: The CDR3 is cut off 3 residues early in the read; its end comes from the germline J gene. This chain connects TRBV27 to TRBJ2-2, with 9 bases identical to TRBD2. Germline V gene data show CDR1 as MNHEY and CDR2 as SMNVEV (reference sequence). Germline trimming cut 9 bases from V and 7 bases from J; bases unmatched to any gene: 9. The CDR3 consists of 14 residues. The CDR3 protein is CARVAGVGLGELFF. The CDR3 bases that were read are TGTGCCAGAGTAGCGGGAGTGGGTCTCGGGGAG.

Of note for this clone: From the germline J gene comes the end of the CDR3, since the read stops 3 residues before it. The chain employs TRBV12-3 or TRBV12-4 and TRBJ2-5, with D perhaps TRBD1 (6 bases). This CDR3 comprises 15 residues. V shed 3 bases and J shed 3 bases, with 14 bases lying between them. This CDR3 is CASSFSRDNKETQYF. The CDR3 DNA, read in part, is TGTGCCAGCAGTTTCTCCCGGGACAACAAAGAGACC.

For this clone: The read terminates 3 residues ahead of where the CDR3 ends, so the germline J gene completes it. The chain has TRBV5-1 and TRBJ1-1, with 10 bases fitting TRBD1. Germline lookup yields CDR1 SGHRS and CDR2 YFSETQ. Losses at the gene ends were 0 bases for V and 6 bases for J; bases not matched to a gene: 2. This CDR3 region has 14 residues. CDR3 loop: CASSLGDRGAEAFF. The sequenced CDR3 bases are TGCGCCAGCAGCTTGGGGGACAGGGGTGCTGAA. The complete variable domain, with remaining parts taken from reference TRBV5-1 and TRBJ1-1, reads KAGVTQTPRYLIKTRGQQVTLSCSPISGHRSVSWYQQTPGQGLQFLFEYFSETQRNKGNFPGRFSGRQFSNSRSEMNVSTLELGDSALYLCASSLGDRGAEAFFGQGTRLTVV.

As concerns this clone: Coverage ceases 3 residues before the CDR3 finishes, and the germline J gene fills in the end. This chain uses TRBV2 with TRBJ2-7, with a possible D match to TRBD2 (5 bases). CDR3 length equals 14 residues. Per the germline V gene, CDR1 is SNHLY and CDR2 is FYNNEI. V was pared by 2 bases and J by 5 bases, with 13 bases between. CDR3 in amino acids: CASSESEGPHEQYF. The part of the CDR3 DNA that was read is TGTGCCAGCAGTGAATCTGAGGGCCCTCACGAG. Complete variable domain (other parts from reference TRBV2 and TRBJ2-7): EPEVTQTPSHQVTQMGQEVILRCVPISNHLYFYWYRQILGQKVEFLVSFYNNEISEKSEIFDDQFSVERPDGSNFTLKIRSTKLEDSAMYFCASSESEGPHEQYFGPGTRLTVT.

Note on this clone: The read ends 3 residues shy of where the CDR3 ends; the end is completed using the germline J gene. This chain links TRBV7-2 with TRBJ2-1; 8 bases fit TRBD1. The CDR3 runs to 16 residues. The trim removed 0 bases at V and 5 bases at J, leaving 6 bases unmatched. The germline CDR1 and CDR2 sequences are SGHTA and FQGNSA. Incomplete CDR3 DNA: TGTGCCAGCAGCTTAGCCAGGACAGGGACCCACAATGAG. Translated: CASSLARTGTHNE. The CDR3 as a whole reads CASSLARTGTHNEQFF.

A word on this clone: Read sequence stops 3 residues before the CDR3 end, and the germline J gene provides the missing end. The chain carries TRBV2 and TRBJ2-4; 14 positions agree with TRBD2. This CDR3 region has 16 residues. CDR1 is SNHLY, CDR2 FYNNEI, per germline. The sequenced CDR3 bases are TGTGCCAGCACCATGTTAAGCGGGACTAGCGGGGGACTT. Translation gives CASTMLSGTSGGL. The CDR3 as a whole reads CASTMLSGTSGGLQYF.

Concerning this clone: Read data end 3 residues before the CDR3 end; the end is taken from the germline J gene. The V call is TRBV18, the J call TRBJ1-2, with D uncertain. This CDR3 spans 15 amino acids. Looked up from germline, CDR1 is KGHSH and CDR2 is LQKENI. The part of the CDR3 DNA that was read is TGTGCCAGCTCGTCACTAGCGGGAGTGGTTGACGAC. Protein product: CASSSLAGVVDD. The CDR3 in its entirety is CASSSLAGVVDDYTF. The full variable domain, its missing parts supplied by reference TRBV18 and TRBJ1-2, is NAGVMQNPRHLVRRRGQEARLRCSPMKGHSHVYWYRQLPEEGLKFMVYLQKENIIDESGMPKERFSAEFPKEGPSILRIQQVVRGDSAAYFCASSSLAGVVDDYTFGSGTRLTVV.

Of note for this clone: The read terminates 3 residues ahead of where the CDR3 ends, so the germline J gene completes it. The chain links TRBV20-1 to TRBJ2-1; TRBD2 might be the D (6 bases). The CDR3 is made up of 15 amino acids. Germline V gene lookup returns CDR1 DFQATT and CDR2 SNEGSKA (reference sequence). V shed 6 bases and J shed 4 bases, with 19 bases lying between them. The CDR3 sequence: CSARDSSMGYNEQFF. The CDR3 bases that were read are TGCAGTGCCCGGGACTCCAGCATGGGATACAATGAG.

Notes on this clone: The read is 3 residues too short to cover the CDR3 end, so that end is filled in from the germline J gene. The chain has TRBV12-3 or TRBV12-4 and TRBJ2-2; no reliable D call. V lost 2 bases to trimming and J lost 3 bases, with 4 bases between them. The CDR3 runs to 13 residues. The CDR3: CASSLRYTGELFF. The CDR3 bases that were read are TGTGCCAGCAGTTTACGTTACACCGGGGAG.

With respect to this clone: Germline is not matched at one junction end, which may reflect a read error. From the germline J gene comes the end of the CDR3, since the read stops 3 residues before it. The V gene is TRBV5-1, the J gene TRBJ2-7; possibly TRBD1 for D (6 bases). Germline V CDR1 and CDR2: SGHRS, YFSETQ. The CDR3 contains 16 residues. The CDR3 bases that were read are TGCGCCAGCAGTTTGGGCCGGACAGCGAAGATATACGAG. Amino acids: CASSLGRTAKIYE. The entire CDR3 is CASSLGRTAKIYEQYF.

Comment on this clone: Read sequence stops 3 residues before the CDR3 end, and the germline J gene provides the missing end. This chain joins TRBV5-1 and TRBJ2-2, with TRBD1 as a possible D gene (7 bases). Trimming removed 6 bases at V and 4 bases at J, with 16 bases between. The CDR3 runs 15 residues. Germline V gene data show CDR1 as SGHRS and CDR2 as YFSETQ. The CDR3 DNA, read in part, is TGCGCCAGCACCCCGTACCAGGGGGGCACCGGGGAG. Protein: CASTPYQGGTGE. The complete CDR3 sequence is CASTPYQGGTGELFF. The entire variable domain, with the rest obtained from reference TRBV5-1 and TRBJ2-2, is as follows: KAGVTQTPRYLIKTRGQQVTLSCSPISGHRSVSWYQQTPGQGLQFLFEYFSETQRNKGNFPGRFSGRQFSNSRSEMNVSTLELGDSALYLCASTPYQGGTGELFFGEGSRLTVL.

In terms of frequency, this clone is medium-sized. Read sequence stops 3 residues before the CDR3 end, and the germline J gene provides the missing end. The rearrangement links TRBV19 to TRBJ2-3; perhaps TRBD1 as D (6 bases). The germline gives CDR1 LNHDA, CDR2 SQIVND (reference sequence). V dropped 6 bases and J dropped 3 bases, with 10 bases sitting between them. The CDR3 covers 13 residues. The CDR3 reads CASSDRPTDTQYF. The DNA read from the CDR3 is TGTGCCAGTAGCGACAGGCCTACAGATACG.